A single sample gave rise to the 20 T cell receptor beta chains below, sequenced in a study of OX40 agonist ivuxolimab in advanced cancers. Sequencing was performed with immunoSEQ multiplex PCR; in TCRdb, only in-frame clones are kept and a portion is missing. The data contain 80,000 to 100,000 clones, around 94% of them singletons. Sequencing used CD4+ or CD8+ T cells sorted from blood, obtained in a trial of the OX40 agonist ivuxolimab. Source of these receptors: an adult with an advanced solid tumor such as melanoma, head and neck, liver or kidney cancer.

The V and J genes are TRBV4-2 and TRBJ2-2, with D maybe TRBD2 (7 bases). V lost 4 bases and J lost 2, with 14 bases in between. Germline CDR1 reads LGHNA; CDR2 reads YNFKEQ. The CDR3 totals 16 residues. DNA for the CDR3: TGTGCCAGCAGCCTGGGGGCGGGAGTTAACACCGGGGAGCTGTTTTTT. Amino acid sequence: CASSLGAGVNTGELFF.

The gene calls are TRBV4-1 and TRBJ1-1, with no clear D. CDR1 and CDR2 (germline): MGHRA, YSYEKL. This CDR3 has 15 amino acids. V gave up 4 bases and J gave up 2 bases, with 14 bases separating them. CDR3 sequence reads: CASSPHSAGNTEAFF. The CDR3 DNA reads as TGCGCCAGCAGCCCCCATTCAGCAGGAAACACTGAAGCTTTCTTT.

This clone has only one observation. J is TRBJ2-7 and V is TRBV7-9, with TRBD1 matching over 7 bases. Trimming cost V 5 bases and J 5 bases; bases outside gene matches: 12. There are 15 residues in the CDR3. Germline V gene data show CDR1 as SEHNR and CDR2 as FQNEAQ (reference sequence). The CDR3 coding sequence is TGTGCCAGCAGCCCGAGGGACAGAGAGGTCCACGAGCAGTACTTC. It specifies CASSPRDREVHEQYF.

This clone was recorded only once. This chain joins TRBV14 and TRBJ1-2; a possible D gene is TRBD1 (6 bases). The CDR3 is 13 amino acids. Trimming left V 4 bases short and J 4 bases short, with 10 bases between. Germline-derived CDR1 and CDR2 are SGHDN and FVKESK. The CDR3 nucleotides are TGTGCCAGCAGCCCAGGGGCCGTCTATGGCTACACCTTC. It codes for CASSPGAVYGYTF.

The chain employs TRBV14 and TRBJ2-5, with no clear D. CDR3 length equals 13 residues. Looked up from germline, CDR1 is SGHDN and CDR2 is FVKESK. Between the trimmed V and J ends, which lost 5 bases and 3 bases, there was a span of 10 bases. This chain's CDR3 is CASSDTRKETQYF. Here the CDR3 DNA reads TGTGCCAGCAGCGATACAAGAAAAGAGACCCAGTACTTC.

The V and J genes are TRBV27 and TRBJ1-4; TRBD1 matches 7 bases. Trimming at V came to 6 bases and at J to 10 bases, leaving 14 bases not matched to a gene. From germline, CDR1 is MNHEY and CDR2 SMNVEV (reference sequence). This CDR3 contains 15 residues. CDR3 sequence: CASSSPRDSNLKLFF. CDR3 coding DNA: TGTGCCAGCAGCTCTCCCCGGGACAGCAACCTAAAACTGTTTTTT.

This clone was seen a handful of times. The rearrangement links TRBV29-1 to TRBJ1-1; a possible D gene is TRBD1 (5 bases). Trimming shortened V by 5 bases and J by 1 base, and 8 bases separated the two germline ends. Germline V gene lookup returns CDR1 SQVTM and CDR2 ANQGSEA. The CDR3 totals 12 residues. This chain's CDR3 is CSVWGRNTEAFF. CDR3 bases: TGCAGCGTTTGGGGCAGGAACACTGAAGCTTTCTTT.

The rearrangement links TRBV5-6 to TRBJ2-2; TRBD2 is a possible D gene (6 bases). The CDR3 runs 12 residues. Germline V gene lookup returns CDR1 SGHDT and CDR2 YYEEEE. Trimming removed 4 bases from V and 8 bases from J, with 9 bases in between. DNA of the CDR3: TGTGCCAGCAGCCTAGGGAGGGGGGAGCTGTTTTTT. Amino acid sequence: CASSLGRGELFF.

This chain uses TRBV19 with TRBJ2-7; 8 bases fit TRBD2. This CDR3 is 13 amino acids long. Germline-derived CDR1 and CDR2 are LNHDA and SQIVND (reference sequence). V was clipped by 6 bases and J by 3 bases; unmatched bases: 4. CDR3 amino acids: CASSPGLDYEQYF. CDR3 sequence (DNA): TGTGCCAGTAGCCCGGGACTAGACTACGAGCAGTACTTC.

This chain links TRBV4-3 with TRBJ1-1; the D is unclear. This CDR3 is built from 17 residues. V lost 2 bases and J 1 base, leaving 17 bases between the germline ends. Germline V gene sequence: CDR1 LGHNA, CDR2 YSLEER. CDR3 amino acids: CASSQFPRVARNTEAFF. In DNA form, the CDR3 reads TGCGCCAGCAGCCAATTCCCTAGAGTTGCGAGGAACACTGAAGCTTTCTTT.

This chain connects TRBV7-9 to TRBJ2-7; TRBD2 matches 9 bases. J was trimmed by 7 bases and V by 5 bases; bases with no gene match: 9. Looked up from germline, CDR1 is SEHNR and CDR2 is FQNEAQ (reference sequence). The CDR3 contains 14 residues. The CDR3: CASSHPASGIEQYF. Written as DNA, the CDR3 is TGTGCCAGCAGCCACCCCGCTAGCGGGATAGAGCAGTACTTC.

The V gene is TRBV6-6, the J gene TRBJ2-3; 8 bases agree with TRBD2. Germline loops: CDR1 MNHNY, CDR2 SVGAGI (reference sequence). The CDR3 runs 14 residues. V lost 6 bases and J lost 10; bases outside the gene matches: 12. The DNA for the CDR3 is TGTGCCAGCAGCTCCGGGACTAGGCCAATAGCGCAGTATTTT. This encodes CASSSGTRPIAQYF.

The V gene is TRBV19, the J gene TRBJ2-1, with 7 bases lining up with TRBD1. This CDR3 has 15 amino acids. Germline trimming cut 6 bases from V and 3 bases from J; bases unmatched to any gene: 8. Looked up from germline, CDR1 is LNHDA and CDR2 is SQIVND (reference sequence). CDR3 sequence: CASSSRDSRYNEQFF. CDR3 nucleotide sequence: TGTGCCAGTAGCTCCCGGGACAGTCGCTACAATGAGCAGTTCTTC. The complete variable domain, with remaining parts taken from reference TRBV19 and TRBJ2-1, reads DGGITQSPKYLFRKEGQNVTLSCEQNLNHDAMYWYRQDPGQGLRLIYYSQIVNDFQKGDIAEGYSVSREKKESFPLTVTSAQKNPTAFYLCASSSRDSRYNEQFFGPGTRLTVL.

In DNA form, the CDR3 reads TGTGCCAGCAGTCCCGGGACAGGGGATGTCAATGAGCAGTTCTTC. As protein: CASSPGTGDVNEQFF. This rearrangement joins TRBV27 to TRBJ2-1; 10 nucleotides line up with TRBD1. CDR1 and CDR2 (germline): MNHEY, SMNVEV (reference sequence). With V trimmed by 5 bases and J by 6 bases, 7 bases remained unmatched. The CDR3 consists of 15 residues.

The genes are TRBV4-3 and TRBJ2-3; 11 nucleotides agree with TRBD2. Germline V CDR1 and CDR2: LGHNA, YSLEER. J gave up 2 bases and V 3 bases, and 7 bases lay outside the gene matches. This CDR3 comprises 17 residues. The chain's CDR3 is CASSQSIAGGITDTQYF. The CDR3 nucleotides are TGCGCCAGCAGCCAGTCCATAGCGGGGGGGATCACAGATACGCAGTATTTT.

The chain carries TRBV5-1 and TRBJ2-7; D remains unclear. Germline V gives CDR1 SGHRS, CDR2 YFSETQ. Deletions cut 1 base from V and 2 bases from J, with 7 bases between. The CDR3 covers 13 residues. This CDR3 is CASSLSPTYEQYF. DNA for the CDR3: TGCGCCAGCAGCTTGTCTCCCACCTACGAGCAGTACTTC.

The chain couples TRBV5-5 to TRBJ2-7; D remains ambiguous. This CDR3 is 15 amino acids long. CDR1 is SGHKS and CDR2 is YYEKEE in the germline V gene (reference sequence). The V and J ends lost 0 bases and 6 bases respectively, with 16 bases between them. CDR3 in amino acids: CASSLVWSLVSEQYF. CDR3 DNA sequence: TGTGCCAGCAGCTTGGTATGGTCGCTAGTCAGCGAGCAGTACTTC.

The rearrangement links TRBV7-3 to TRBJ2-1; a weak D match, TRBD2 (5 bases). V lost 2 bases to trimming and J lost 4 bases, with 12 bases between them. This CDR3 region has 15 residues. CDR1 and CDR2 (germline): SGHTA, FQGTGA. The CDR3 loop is CASSLGLAEYNEQFF. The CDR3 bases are TGTGCCAGCAGCTTAGGGCTAGCCGAATACAATGAGCAGTTCTTC.

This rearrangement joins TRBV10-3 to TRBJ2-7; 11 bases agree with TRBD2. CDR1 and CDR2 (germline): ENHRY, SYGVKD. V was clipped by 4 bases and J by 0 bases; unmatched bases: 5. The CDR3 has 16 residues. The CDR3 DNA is TGTGCCATCAGTGGGACTAGCGGGCAGAGCTCCTACGAGCAGTACTTC. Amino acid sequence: CAISGTSGQSSYEQYF.

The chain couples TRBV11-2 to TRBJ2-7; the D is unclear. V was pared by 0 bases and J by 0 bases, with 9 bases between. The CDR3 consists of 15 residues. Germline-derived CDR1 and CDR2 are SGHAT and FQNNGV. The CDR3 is CASSLEARSSYEQYF. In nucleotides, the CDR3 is TGTGCCAGCAGCTTAGAGGCACGGAGCTCCTACGAGCAGTACTTC.